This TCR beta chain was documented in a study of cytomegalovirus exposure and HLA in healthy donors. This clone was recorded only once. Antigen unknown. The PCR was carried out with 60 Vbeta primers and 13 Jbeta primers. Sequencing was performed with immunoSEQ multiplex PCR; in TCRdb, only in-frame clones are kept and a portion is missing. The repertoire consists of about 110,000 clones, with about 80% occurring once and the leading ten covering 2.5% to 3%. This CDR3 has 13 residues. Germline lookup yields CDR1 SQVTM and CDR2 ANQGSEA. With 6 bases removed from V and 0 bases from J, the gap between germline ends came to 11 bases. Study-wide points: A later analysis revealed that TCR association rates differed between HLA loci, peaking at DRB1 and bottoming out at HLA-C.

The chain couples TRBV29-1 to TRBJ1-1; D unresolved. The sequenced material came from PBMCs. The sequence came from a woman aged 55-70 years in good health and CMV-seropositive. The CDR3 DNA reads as TGCAGCGTGCCGAAGACACTGAACACTGAAGCTTTCTTT. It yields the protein CSVPKTLNTEAFF.